The present TCR beta chain was sequenced within a study of OX40 agonist ivuxolimab in advanced cancers. About the study: Patients in dose escalation had liver, melanoma, kidney or head and neck cancers. Regarding the study as a whole: Antigens targeted by the expanded peripheral T cells were not determined. Normalized expansion of T-cell clones was also low for some nonresponders.

On this clone itself: Its antigen is not identified.

TCRdb's table, derived via immunoSEQ multiplex PCR, lists solely in-frame clones and lacks some. Of about 35,000 clones detected, around 92% appear once; the ten largest clones hold roughly a third. This clonotype was obtained from an adult with an advanced solid tumor such as melanoma, head and neck, liver or kidney cancer. This specimen consisted of CD4+ or CD8+ T cells sorted from blood, obtained in a trial of the OX40 agonist ivuxolimab.

The CDR3 here is CASTRGSGANVLTF. CDR3 DNA: TGCGCCAGCACCCGGGGGTCTGGGGCCAACGTCCTGACTTTC. The genes are TRBV5-1 and TRBJ2-6; D is perhaps TRBD2 (6 bases). Germline CDR1 and CDR2: SGHRS and YFSETQ. The ends were cut back, 6 bases at V and 1 base at J, with 8 bases in the middle. This CDR3 is built from 14 residues.